Listed below are T cell receptor beta chains from one sample, sequenced in a study of OX40 agonist ivuxolimab in advanced cancers. Assay: immunoSEQ multiplex PCR; the TCRdb copy retains only in-frame clones and omits some. Among roughly 71,000 clones listed, about 88% were seen once. The sample here was CD4+ or CD8+ T cells sorted from blood, taken in a trial of the OX40 agonist ivuxolimab. All receptors come from an adult with an advanced solid tumor such as melanoma, head and neck, liver or kidney cancer. The conserved cysteine and the conserved F or W are not part of the CDR3 here.

>TRBJ2-3|TRBV5-6
ASSPDRADTQY
>TRBJ2-7|TRBV20-1
SASRAYEQY
>TRBJ1-5|TRBV28
ASSPHLAHQPQH
>TRBJ2-1|TRBV2
ASSEGLADEQF
>TRBJ2-2|TRBV5-1
ASSRQGAGAGELF
>TRBJ2-2|TRBV7-8
ASSSRQGYTGELF
>TRBJ2-7|TRBV7-2
ASSRDPKDEQY
>TRBJ2-5|TRBV9
ASSVGNSRETQY
>TRBJ2-3|TRBV7-7
ASSLRLAGDGDTQY
>TRBJ2-6|TRBV2
ASGQPGANVLT
>TRBJ1-1|TRBV18
ASSPRGVQNTEAF
>TRBJ2-5|TRBV13
ASSPLGGAKTQY
>TRBJ1-2|TRBV5-4
ASSAEQTNYGYT
>TRBJ2-1|TRBV11-2
ASSLDLSASNEQF
>TRBJ2-7|TRBV14
ASERAHEQY
>TRBJ2-1|TRBV6-1
ASSERGRAQVEQF
>TRBJ1-3|TRBV6-5
ASRNRGRGNTIY
>TRBJ2-5|TRBV5-4
ASSRGGGQETQY
>TRBJ2-2|TRBV7-8
ASSTLTGELF
>TRBJ2-7|TRBV28
ASRPWTGSEQY
>TRBJ1-4|TRBV5-4
ASSLVGATNEKLF
>TRBJ1-2|TRBV5-1
ASKQAPANYGYT
>TRBJ1-1|TRBV6-1
ASSGGDRMNTEAF
>TRBJ2-1|TRBV4-2
ASSQSGGRSYNEQF
>TRBJ2-1|TRBV11-3
ASSLVAGGGNEQF
>TRBJ2-1|TRBV9
ASSVGVSSYNEQF